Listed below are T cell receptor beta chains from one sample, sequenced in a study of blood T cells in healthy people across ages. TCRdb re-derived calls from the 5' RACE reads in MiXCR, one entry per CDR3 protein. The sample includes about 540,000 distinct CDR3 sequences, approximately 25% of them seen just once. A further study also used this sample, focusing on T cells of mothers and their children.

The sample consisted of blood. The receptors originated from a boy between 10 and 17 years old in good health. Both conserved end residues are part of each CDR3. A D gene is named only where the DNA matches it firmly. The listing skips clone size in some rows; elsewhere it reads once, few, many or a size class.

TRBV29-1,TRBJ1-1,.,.,TGCAGCGTTGTAGTCTCTGGAGGTAACACTGTAGCTTTCTTT,CSVVVSGGNTVAFF
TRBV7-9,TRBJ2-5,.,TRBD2,TGTGCCAGCAGCGTCCGGGACTACGAAGAGACCCAGTACTTC,CASSVRDYEETQYF
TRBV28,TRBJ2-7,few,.,TGTGCCAGCAGTTTTCCGGCAGGGACCTACGAGCAGTACTTC,CASSFPAGTYEQYF
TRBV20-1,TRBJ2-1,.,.,TGCAGTGCTAAGACATACAATGAGCAGTTCTTC,CSAKTYNEQFF
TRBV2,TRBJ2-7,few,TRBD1,TGTGCCAGCGGAATACAGGGGGCGGAGTACTTC,CASGIQGAEYF
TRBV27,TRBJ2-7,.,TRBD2,TGTGCCAGCAGTGCCGGGGGGTTCTACGAGCAGTACTTC,CASSAGGFYEQYF
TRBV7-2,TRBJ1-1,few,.,TGTGCCAGCAGCCTGGGCGTTGCTGAAGCTTTCTTT,CASSLGVAEAFF
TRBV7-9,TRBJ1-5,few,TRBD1,TGTGCCAGCCCCTATTGGGACAGGGAGCATCAGCCCCAGCATTTT,CASPYWDREHQPQHF
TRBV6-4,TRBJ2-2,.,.,TGTGCCAGCAGTGACGGGGAGAGCACCGGGGAGCTGTTTTTT,CASSDGESTGELFF
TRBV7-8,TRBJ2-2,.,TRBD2,TGTGCCAGCAGGCCCGGGACTAGCGGTTGGAACACCGGGGAGCTGTTTTTT,CASRPGTSGWNTGELFF
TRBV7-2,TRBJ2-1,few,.,TGTGCCAGCAGCTTAGAGGGAAGGCAATTCGATGAGCAGTTCTTC,CASSLEGRQFDEQFF
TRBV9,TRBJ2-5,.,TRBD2,TGTGCCAGCAGCGTAGGTGGGACTATGGAGACCCAGTACTTC,CASSVGGTMETQYF
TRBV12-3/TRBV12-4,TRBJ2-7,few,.,TGTGCCAGCACCCCAGGAACCTACGACGAGCAGTACTTC,CASTPGTYDEQYF
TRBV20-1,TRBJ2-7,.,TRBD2,TGCAGTGGCCAGCGGGAGTCTAACTACGAGCAGTACTTC,CSGQRESNYEQYF
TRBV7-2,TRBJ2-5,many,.,TGTGCCAGCAGCGGGTATAGCCAAGAGACCCAGTACTTC,CASSGYSQETQYF
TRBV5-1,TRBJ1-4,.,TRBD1,TGCGCCAGCAGCTTGGTTCAGGGGGCGATCGGTAATGAAAAACTGTTTTTT,CASSLVQGAIGNEKLFF
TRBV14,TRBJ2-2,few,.,TGTGCCAGCAGCGGACCCTCCTTTCAGGGAATGTACACCGGGGAGCTGTTTTTT,CASSGPSFQGMYTGELFF
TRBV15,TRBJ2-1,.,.,TGTGCCACCAGCAGCGGGGGACCCAGCTCCTACAATGAGCAGTTCTTC,CATSSGGPSSYNEQFF
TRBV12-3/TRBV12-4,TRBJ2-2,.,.,TGTGCCAGCAGCTTAGGGGCTAGCGCGAACACCGGGGAGCTGTTTTTT,CASSLGASANTGELFF
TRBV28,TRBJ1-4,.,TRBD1,TGTGCCAGCAGTCGACAGGGAAGCGTAAGCGAAAAACTGTTTTTT,CASSRQGSVSEKLFF
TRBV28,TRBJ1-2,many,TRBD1,TGTGCCAGCAGTCTCGGACAGGCCTCTTATGGCTACACCTTC,CASSLGQASYGYTF
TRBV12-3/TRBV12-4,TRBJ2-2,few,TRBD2,TGTGCCAGCAGTCCCCTTGGGGGGGACACCGGGGAGCTGTTTTTT,CASSPLGGDTGELFF